This T cell receptor (beta chain) was captured by sequencing in a study of regulatory T cells in long-lasting Graves disease. Across the study: Prior antithyroid drug treatment in newly diagnosed Graves' patients lasted under 3 months.

For TCR beta, libraries came from iRepertoire HTBI primers and Arm-PCR of CDR3 regions. TCRdb re-called the multiplex PCR reads with MiXCR, one entry per CDR3 protein. The sample contains 400,000 to 450,000 distinct CDR3 sequences, 15% of which appear only once. The CDR3 is 17 residues long, counting both termini. Germline CDR1 and CDR2: SEHNR and FQNEAQ (reference sequence). As concerns this clonotype: The limits of the CDR3 on the DNA are not certain, so only TCRdb's listed CDR3 is given.

Time point denoted: newly diagnosed GD, antithyroid drugs for less than 3 months. PBMCs were the source of the RNA used for TCR sequencing. These data were likewise used in another study, on T cells in Graves' hyperthyroidism and ophthalmopathy. That work adds: No progression to ophthalmopathy during 18 months of follow-up defined stable disease.

Sequencing was performed on peripheral blood mononuclear cells (PBMCs), taken at new diagnosis, from a patient treated with antithyroid drugs. This TCR derives from a woman aged 30 to 39 with Graves disease. The chain employs TRBV7-9 and TRBJ2-2; the DNA was not compared with TRBD1, the D call given in the table. CDR3 sequence: CASSFVAGGAGTGELSF.